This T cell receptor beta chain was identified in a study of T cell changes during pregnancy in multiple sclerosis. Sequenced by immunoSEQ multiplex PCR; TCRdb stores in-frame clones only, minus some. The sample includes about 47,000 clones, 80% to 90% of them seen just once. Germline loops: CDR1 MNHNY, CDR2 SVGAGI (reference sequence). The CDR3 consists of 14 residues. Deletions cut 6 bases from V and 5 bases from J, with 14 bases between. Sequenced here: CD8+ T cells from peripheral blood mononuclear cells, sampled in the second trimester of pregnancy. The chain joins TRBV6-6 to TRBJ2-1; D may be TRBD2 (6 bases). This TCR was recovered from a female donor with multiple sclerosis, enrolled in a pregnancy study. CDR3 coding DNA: TGTGCCAGCAGCTCAACTAGCCTGAACAATGAGCAGTTCTTC. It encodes CASSSTSLNNEQFF.